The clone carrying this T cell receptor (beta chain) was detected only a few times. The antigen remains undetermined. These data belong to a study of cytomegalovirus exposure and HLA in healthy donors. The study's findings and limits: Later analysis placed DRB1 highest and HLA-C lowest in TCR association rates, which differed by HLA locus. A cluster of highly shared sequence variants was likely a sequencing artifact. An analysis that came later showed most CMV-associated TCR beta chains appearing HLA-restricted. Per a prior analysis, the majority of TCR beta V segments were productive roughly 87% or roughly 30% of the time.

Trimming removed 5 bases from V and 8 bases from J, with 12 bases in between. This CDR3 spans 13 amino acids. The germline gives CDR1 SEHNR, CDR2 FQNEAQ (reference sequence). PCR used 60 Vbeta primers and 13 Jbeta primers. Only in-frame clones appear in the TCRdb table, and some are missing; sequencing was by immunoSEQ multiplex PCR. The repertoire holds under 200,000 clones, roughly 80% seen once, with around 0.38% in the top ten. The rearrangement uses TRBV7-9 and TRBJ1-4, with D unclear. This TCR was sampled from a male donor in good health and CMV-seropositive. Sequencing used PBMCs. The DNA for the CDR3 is TGTGCCAGCAGCCCCGATTCGAGGGAAAAACTGTTTTTT. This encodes CASSPDSREKLFF.